The 26 T cell receptor beta chains in this list originate from one sample, sequenced in a study of T cell changes during pregnancy in multiple sclerosis. Generated by immunoSEQ multiplex PCR, the TCRdb table keeps only in-frame clones and is missing some. The sample has tens of thousands of clones; more than 85% are singletons. This specimen was peripheral blood, taken in the first trimester of pregnancy. Receptors originate from a female donor in good health, enrolled as a control in a pregnancy study.

V gene TRBV6-1 combines with J gene TRBJ2-1; 7 nucleotides agree with TRBD2. CDR3 length: 17 residues. V lost 4 bases, J lost 4 bases, and 13 bases stayed unmatched. The germline V gene has CDR1 MNHNS and CDR2 SASEGT. The CDR3 sequence: CASSAHPLTGGYNEQFF. DNA of the CDR3: TGTGCCAGCAGTGCCCATCCACTGACGGGGGGATACAATGAGCAGTTCTTC.

The chain carries TRBV5-1 and TRBJ1-5, with TRBD1 matching over 7 bases. Germline V gene data show CDR1 as SGHRS and CDR2 as YFSETQ. This CDR3 comprises 15 residues. The V segment lost 3 bases and the J segment 0 bases; nucleotides outside the gene matches: 3. CDR3 nucleotides: TGCGCCAGCAGCTCAGGGGGGAATAGCAATCAGCCCCAGCATTTT. Encoded protein: CASSSGGNSNQPQHF. Full variable domain (rest looked up from reference TRBV5-1 and TRBJ1-5): KAGVTQTPRYLIKTRGQQVTLSCSPISGHRSVSWYQQTPGQGLQFLFEYFSETQRNKGNFPGRFSGRQFSNSRSEMNVSTLELGDSALYLCASSSGGNSNQPQHFGDGTRLSIL.

The chain links TRBV2 to TRBJ1-5; 7 bases align to TRBD1. After removal of 7 bases from V and 6 bases from J, the junction contained 9 bases not matched to a gene. This CDR3 spans 14 amino acids. Germline V gives CDR1 SNHLY, CDR2 FYNNEI. The CDR3 sequence: CASTSTGESQPQHF. The DNA for the CDR3 is TGTGCCAGCACCAGTACAGGGGAGAGTCAGCCCCAGCATTTT.

V usage is TRBV15 and J usage is TRBJ2-6, with 10 bases that match TRBD1. Germline V lookup: CDR1 LNHNV, CDR2 YYDKDF (reference sequence). CDR3 length: 19 amino acids. V lost 2 bases and J lost 3; bases outside the gene matches: 10. CDR3 region: CATSRTSGQGFFGANVLTF. CDR3 nucleotides: TGTGCCACCAGCAGAACTTCGGGACAGGGGTTCTTTGGGGCCAACGTCCTGACTTTC.

V gene TRBV5-6 combines with J gene TRBJ1-4, with TRBD1 identical over 9 bases. V lost 4 bases and J lost 0; bases outside the gene matches: 10. The CDR3 has 18 residues. From germline, CDR1 is SGHDT and CDR2 YYEEEE. CDR3 amino acids: CASSTGTGSRATNEKLFF. The CDR3 DNA is TGTGCCAGCAGCACCGGGACAGGGAGTCGTGCAACTAATGAAAAACTGTTTTTT.

The chain employs TRBV28 and TRBJ2-1; TRBD1 agrees at 8 bases. CDR1 and CDR2 (germline): MDHEN, SYDVKM. V lost 8 bases, J lost 3 bases, and 6 bases stayed unmatched. This CDR3 has 14 amino acids. As DNA, the CDR3 is TGTGCCAGCGGCTCGGGACAGGTCTACAATGAGCAGTTCTTC. It yields the protein CASGSGQVYNEQFF.

The chain recombines TRBV27 with TRBJ1-6, with 7 nucleotides matching TRBD1. Germline V CDR1 and CDR2: MNHEY, SMNVEV (reference sequence). The CDR3 sequence is 19 residues long. The ends lost 4 bases at V and 0 bases at J; junction bases unmatched: 12. The CDR3 reads CASSSTGVPLSSYNSPLHF. CDR3 DNA sequence: TGTGCCAGCAGTTCTACAGGGGTCCCCCTGAGCTCCTATAATTCACCCCTCCACTTT.

This clone is a singleton in its sample. J is TRBJ1-4 and V is TRBV28; maybe TRBD1 (5 bases). The length of the CDR3 is 14 residues. V lost 3 bases to trimming and J lost 6 bases, with 11 bases between them. Germline V gives CDR1 MDHEN, CDR2 SYDVKM. The DNA of the CDR3 is TGTGCCAGCAGTTTGCTGGGGCGAGATGAAAAACTGTTTTTT. Amino acid sequence: CASSLLGRDEKLFF.

V usage is TRBV30 and J usage is TRBJ1-1, with no clear D. Trimming removed 4 bases from V and 1 base from J, with 7 bases in between. The CDR3 runs 12 residues. CDR1 and CDR2 from the germline V gene are GTSNPN and SVGIG (reference sequence). The CDR3 bases are TGTGCCTGGATCCCCAAGAACACTGAAGCTTTCTTT. This encodes CAWIPKNTEAFF.

This clone was observed a single time. The V and J genes are TRBV10-2 and TRBJ1-6, with a weak D call TRBD1 (6 bases). Germline V gene sequence: CDR1 WSHSY, CDR2 SAAADI. This CDR3 is built from 12 residues. V shed 5 bases and J shed 10 bases, with 9 bases lying between them. The CDR3, as DNA: TGCGCCAGCAGTACCAGGGGATCACCCCTCCACTTT. Residues: CASSTRGSPLHF.

The chain recombines TRBV19 with TRBJ2-3, with TRBD1 matching 9 bases. The trim removed 1 base at V and 6 bases at J, leaving 11 bases unmatched. Germline V CDR1 and CDR2: LNHDA, SQIVND (reference sequence). This CDR3 is built from 17 residues. As DNA, the CDR3 is TGTGCCAGTAGTATAGGGGCCGGGACAGGGAAAAAGGATACGCAGTATTTT. It specifies CASSIGAGTGKKDTQYF.

The chain joins TRBV7-8 to TRBJ1-5; TRBD1 aligns across 12 bases. V gave up 3 bases and J gave up 6 bases; unmatched junction bases: 3. Germline-derived CDR1 and CDR2 are SGHVS and FQNEAQ. The CDR3 loop spans 15 amino acids. CDR3 bases: TGTGCCAGCAGCTTGGGACAGGGGGCTTCTCAGCCCCAGCATTTT. This sequence encodes CASSLGQGASQPQHF. Using reference TRBV7-8 and TRBJ1-5 for the parts outside the CDR3, the full variable domain is GAGVSQSPRYKVAKRGQDVALRCDPISGHVSLFWYQQALGQGPEFLTYFQNEAQLDKSGLPSDRFFAERPEGSVSTLKIQRTQQEDSAVYLCASSLGQGASQPQHFGDGTRLSIL.

This clone came up a few times. Here the CDR3 DNA reads TGTGCCAGCAGCCAAGAGCAACTCTTGAACACCGGGGAGCTGTTTTTT. It yields the protein CASSQEQLLNTGELFF. This sequence joins TRBV14 and TRBJ2-2; unclear D gene. From germline, CDR1 is SGHDN and CDR2 FVKESK. The V end was cut by 0 bases, the J end by 1 base, with 9 bases between. The CDR3 contains 16 residues.

The V and J genes are TRBV4-3 and TRBJ1-2, with a weak D call TRBD1 (5 bases). The CDR3 is 16 amino acids. V lost 4 bases and J lost 0, with 15 bases in between. The V gene's germline CDR1 is LGHNA and CDR2 YSLEER. The CDR3: CASSLTPGGANYGYTF. The CDR3 DNA sequence: TGCGCCAGCAGCCTGACTCCGGGGGGAGCTAACTATGGCTACACCTTC.

CDR3 in DNA: TGTGCCAGTAGTATAGGGAGCTCTATCTCTGGAAACACCATATATTTT. Its protein is CASSIGSSISGNTIYF. The rearrangement uses TRBV19 and TRBJ1-3; D is undetermined. The CDR3 has 16 amino acids. V lost 1 base and J lost 0, with 10 bases in between. Germline V CDR1 and CDR2: LNHDA, SQIVND (reference sequence). Full variable domain (outside the CDR3, taken from reference TRBV19 and TRBJ1-3): DGGITQSPKYLFRKEGQNVTLSCEQNLNHDAMYWYRQDPGQGLRLIYYSQIVNDFQKGDIAEGYSVSREKKESFPLTVTSAQKNPTAFYLCASSIGSSISGNTIYFGEGSWLTVV.

CDR3 nucleotides: TGTGCCAGCAGCTTAGGGTCTACGGGGGGGCGTCGGAATGAGCAGTTCTTC. This codes for CASSLGSTGGRRNEQFF. The rearrangement uses TRBV7-6 and TRBJ2-1; 8 bases line up with TRBD2. CDR1 SGHVS and CDR2 FNYEAQ come from the germline V gene. The CDR3 has 17 residues. Trimming at V came to 1 base and at J to 7 bases, leaving 12 bases not matched to a gene.

The V gene is TRBV6-5, the J gene TRBJ1-1, with 9 positions matching TRBD1. Trimming at V came to 2 bases and at J to 4 bases, leaving 2 bases not matched to a gene. CDR3 length: 14 residues. Looked up from germline, CDR1 is MNHEY and CDR2 is SVGAGI. The CDR3 DNA sequence: TGTGCCAGCAGTTACAGGGGACAGGGCACTGAAGCTTTCTTT. This encodes CASSYRGQGTEAFF.

This clone has only a few counts. The rearrangement uses TRBV19 and TRBJ2-5, with a possible D match to TRBD1 (6 bases). Trimming cost V 7 bases and J 5 bases, with 20 bases left between them. The CDR3 has 15 amino acids. Germline V gives CDR1 LNHDA, CDR2 SQIVND (reference sequence). CDR3 coding DNA: TGTGCCAGTACCCAGAGGGCAGGGGTTAGGGAGACCCAGTACTTC. Its protein product is CASTQRAGVRETQYF.

This clone was seen more than once but under ten times. The gene calls are TRBV13 and TRBJ2-2, with 7 nucleotides matching TRBD1. The ends lost 6 bases at V and 4 bases at J; junction bases unmatched: 8. The CDR3 extends over 15 amino acids. From germline, CDR1 is PRHDT and CDR2 FYEKMQ (reference sequence). CDR3 amino acids: CASRTGYRGTGELFF. The CDR3 DNA is TGTGCCAGCAGGACAGGGTATAGGGGCACCGGGGAGCTGTTTTTT.

The genes are TRBV4-2 and TRBJ2-2, with 7 bases identical to TRBD2. V was pared by 3 bases and J by 5 bases, with 6 bases of the junction left unmatched. The CDR3 is 15 amino acids. Germline CDR1 reads LGHNA; CDR2 reads YNFKEQ. The CDR3 nucleotides read TGTGCCAGCAGCCATCCTGGGGGGGTAACCGGGGAGCTGTTTTTT. Translation: CASSHPGGVTGELFF.

The chain carries TRBV6-6 and TRBJ2-3, with 14 bases lining up with TRBD2. Per the germline V gene, CDR1 is MNHNY and CDR2 is SVGAGI (reference sequence). J lost 5 bases, V lost 5 bases, and 6 bases had no gene match. This CDR3 has 16 amino acids. As DNA, the CDR3 is TGTGCCAGCAGTCTGACTAGCGGGGGGGTCGGAGATACGCAGTATTTT. Its protein is CASSLTSGGVGDTQYF.

The gene calls are TRBV18 and TRBJ2-7; tentative D call: TRBD2 (5 bases). From germline, CDR1 is KGHSH and CDR2 LQKENI. This CDR3 region has 12 residues. V was pared by 2 bases and J by 6 bases, with 8 bases between. CDR3 DNA: TGTGCCAGCTCACCAGGAGGACCCGAGCAGTACTTC. Protein product: CASSPGGPEQYF.

This clone has only one observation. CDR3 protein: CAWSVEGRNEQFF. CDR3 coding DNA: TGTGCCTGGAGTGTAGAAGGGAGGAATGAGCAGTTCTTC. The chain links TRBV30 to TRBJ2-1; D possibly corresponds to TRBD2 (6 bases). The CDR3 extends over 13 amino acids. V was cut by 0 bases and J by 7 bases, with 10 bases left in between. CDR1 and CDR2 (germline): GTSNPN, SVGIG (reference sequence). The complete variable domain, with remaining parts taken from reference TRBV30 and TRBJ2-1, reads SQTIHQWPATLVQPVGSPLSLECTVEGTSNPNLYWYRQAAGRGLQLLFYSVGIGQISSEVPQNLSASRPQDRQFILSSKKLLLSDSGFYLCAWSVEGRNEQFFGPGTRLTVL.

This clone was seen a handful of times. The chain combines TRBV11-1 with TRBJ1-6; the match to TRBD1 covers 11 bases. The CDR3 loop spans 17 amino acids. Trimming at V came to 5 bases and at J to 6 bases, leaving 9 bases not matched to a gene. In germline, CDR1 is SGHAT, CDR2 FQDESV (reference sequence). The CDR3: CASSPADRGRGNSPLHF. The CDR3, as DNA: TGTGCCAGCAGCCCCGCGGACAGGGGGCGAGGTAATTCACCCCTCCACTTT.

The chain recombines TRBV7-2 with TRBJ1-1; D might be TRBD1 (5 bases). Germline V CDR1 and CDR2: SGHTA, FQGNSA. V gave up 5 bases and J gave up 2 bases, with 18 bases separating them. The CDR3 totals 16 residues. In DNA, the CDR3 is TGTGCCAGCAGCCTCCAAGGACTGGGACTCAACACTGAAGCTTTCTTT. It is translated as CASSLQGLGLNTEAFF.

The chain couples TRBV7-2 to TRBJ2-7; 12 nucleotides line up with TRBD2. This CDR3 is built from 15 residues. V trimming: 4 bases; J trimming: 4 bases; junction bases outside the gene matches: 5. The germline V gene encodes CDR1 SGHTA and CDR2 FQGNSA. Here the CDR3 reads CASSSTSGGSYEQYF. Written as DNA, the CDR3 is TGTGCCAGCAGCTCGACTAGCGGGGGATCTTACGAGCAGTACTTC.